The 12 T cell receptor beta chains below were found in one sample sequenced in a study of cytotoxic CD8 clonotypes in ibrutinib-treated CLL (dated by TCRdb to the early 2020s). The sample's time point label is to be understood as: progressive disease on ibrutinib. The library was built by means of the immunoSEQ multiplex PCR assay. In TCRdb, the immuneACCESS table is reduced to in-frame sequences with V and J assigned. These tables do not hold every clone; where another copy was compared, an unresolved V gene accounts for under half, and the others remain unexplained. The table for this sample lists under 300,000 clones; around 77% of them were counted only once. The ten top clones hold about 5.8% of the sample. This specimen was PBMCs, taken at disease progression, from a patient treated with ibrutinib. Receptors were obtained from a human donor with chronic lymphocytic leukemia.

This clone was recorded once. This sequence joins TRBV19 and TRBJ2-7; no clear D gene. The germline V and J ends were trimmed by 0 bases and 0 bases, with 9 bases remaining between them. The CDR3 totals 15 residues. The germline CDR1 and CDR2 sequences are LNHDA and SQIVND (reference sequence). This CDR3 reads CASSIDHSFSYEQYF. The CDR3 DNA follows: TGTGCCAGTAGTATAGATCACAGCTTCTCCTACGAGCAGTACTTC.

This clone has just one count. The rearrangement links TRBV5-8 to TRBJ2-7, with 10 bases identical to TRBD1. The V segment lost 0 bases and the J segment 5 bases; nucleotides outside the gene matches: 2. CDR1 and CDR2 (germline): SGHTS, YDEGEE. The CDR3 is made up of 14 amino acids. CDR3 loop: CASSLGDRGHEQYF. CDR3 coding DNA: TGTGCCAGCAGCTTGGGGGACAGGGGACACGAGCAGTACTTC.

This chain joins TRBV9 and TRBJ2-2, with TRBD1 matching 10 bases. The CDR3 has 17 residues. Germline V gives CDR1 SGDLS, CDR2 YYNGEE. The ends lost 2 bases at V and 5 bases at J; junction bases unmatched: 9. This CDR3 reads CASSVNRDRGETGELFF. CDR3 nucleotide sequence: TGTGCCAGCAGCGTCAACCGGGACAGGGGAGAGACCGGGGAGCTGTTTTTT.

This clone was seen a few times. This specimen includes other DNA sequences encoding the same CDR3. The chain couples TRBV5-1 to TRBJ2-7; TRBD1 matches at 9 bases. Germline CDR1 and CDR2: SGHRS and YFSETQ. This CDR3 contains 14 residues. V lost 0 bases and J lost 2; bases outside the gene matches: 0. The CDR3 sequence: CASSLGQGAYEQYF. CDR3 DNA sequence: TGCGCCAGCAGCTTGGGACAGGGGGCCTACGAGCAGTACTTC.

The chain links TRBV7-9 to TRBJ2-3, with D hard to call. This CDR3 is 16 amino acids long. Per the germline V gene, CDR1 is SEHNR and CDR2 is FQNEAQ (reference sequence). Trimming stripped 1 base from V and 1 base from J, with 12 bases between. The CDR3 spells CASSLVAEPGTDTQYF. The CDR3 DNA reads TGTGCCAGCAGCTTAGTGGCGGAGCCCGGCACAGATACGCAGTATTTT.

This clone appeared a single time. The J gene is TRBJ1-2, the V gene TRBV4-1; a possible D gene is TRBD1 (5 bases). Trimming removed 4 bases at V and 8 bases at J, with 20 bases between. Looked up from germline, CDR1 is MGHRA and CDR2 is YSYEKL. This CDR3 is 15 amino acids long. CDR3 residues: CASSPPSRELRGYTF. The CDR3 DNA reads as TGCGCCAGCAGCCCTCCCTCCAGGGAATTGAGAGGCTACACCTTC.

The rearrangement uses TRBV5-1 and TRBJ2-2; 9 nucleotides align to TRBD2. Per germline, CDR1 SGHRS and CDR2 YFSETQ. The CDR3 consists of 16 residues. Losses at the gene ends were 3 bases for V and 2 bases for J; bases not matched to a gene: 5. The CDR3, as DNA: TGCGCCAGCAGCTCCCGGACTAGCGCTAACACCGGGGAGCTGTTTTTT. Residues: CASSSRTSANTGELFF.

The chain is built from TRBV9 and TRBJ2-2; D is unclear. The germline V gene encodes CDR1 SGDLS and CDR2 YYNGEE. The V gene lost 0 bases and the J gene lost 2 bases, with 5 bases spanning the gap. The CDR3 contains 14 residues. CDR3 sequence (DNA): TGTGCCAGCAGCGTAGGGATAAACACCGGGGAGCTGTTTTTT. It yields the protein CASSVGINTGELFF.

The chain couples TRBV2 to TRBJ1-1; tentatively, D is TRBD1 (6 bases). This CDR3 region has 14 residues. The germline V and J ends were trimmed by 8 bases and 5 bases, with 18 bases remaining between them. CDR1 is SNHLY and CDR2 is FYNNEI in the germline V gene. The CDR3: CASEYRVGVTEAFF. The CDR3 DNA sequence: TGTGCCAGCGAATACAGGGTGGGGGTTACTGAAGCTTTCTTT.

The CDR3 DNA reads as TGTGCCAGTAGTACCAGTAGCAATCAGCCCCAGCATTTT. This codes for CASSTSSNQPQHF. The chain carries TRBV19 and TRBJ1-5; D is uncertain. The ends were cut back, 4 bases at V and 0 bases at J, with 4 bases in the middle. CDR3 length: 13 residues. The germline gives CDR1 LNHDA, CDR2 SQIVND (reference sequence). Full variable domain (remainder filled in from reference TRBV19 and TRBJ1-5): DGGITQSPKYLFRKEGQNVTLSCEQNLNHDAMYWYRQDPGQGLRLIYYSQIVNDFQKGDIAEGYSVSREKKESFPLTVTSAQKNPTAFYLCASSTSSNQPQHFGDGTRLSIL.

The rearrangement uses TRBV7-9 and TRBJ2-2; no clear D. The CDR3 consists of 17 residues. Germline V lookup: CDR1 SEHNR, CDR2 FQNEAQ (reference sequence). V was trimmed by 7 bases and J by 4 bases, leaving 22 bases between them. This CDR3 is CASTPGYTKAFTGELFF. The CDR3 region has the DNA TGTGCCAGCACCCCCGGGTATACCAAAGCCTTCACCGGGGAGCTGTTTTTT.

This rearrangement joins TRBV7-9 to TRBJ2-1; 11 bases line up with TRBD2. The CDR3 consists of 17 residues. CDR1 is SEHNR, CDR2 FQNEAQ, per germline (reference sequence). The junction had 10 bases not matched to a gene; V was cut back by 3 bases and J by 6 bases. In nucleotides, the CDR3 is TGTGCCAGCAGCTTTAAGGTGACTAGCGGGAAAGGCAATGAGCAGTTCTTC. This sequence encodes CASSFKVTSGKGNEQFF.